The 20 T cell receptor beta chains below come from one sample, sequenced in a study of T cell responses to AZD1222 COVID-19 vaccine. Measured with immunoSEQ multiplex PCR; TCRdb has only the in-frame clones, and not every one. This sample carries 70,000 to 95,000 clones, about 90% of them seen once, and the ten largest clones take 1.3% to 1.5%. The sequencing here drew on peripheral blood, taken 28 days after the second AZD1222 dose. Source of these receptors: an adult who received the AZD1222 COVID-19 vaccine.

The rearrangement joins TRBV7-2 to TRBJ2-7, with a possible D match to TRBD1 (6 bases). CDR3 size: 14 residues. CDR1 is SGHTA, CDR2 FQGNSA, per germline. Deletions cut 6 bases from V and 3 bases from J, with 15 bases between. This chain's CDR3 is CASSPRTAFYEQYF. CDR3 nucleotides: TGTGCCAGCAGTCCCCGGACAGCGTTCTACGAGCAGTACTTC.

The chain uses TRBV27 and TRBJ2-3; 10 bases map to TRBD2. The length of the CDR3 is 16 residues. The junction had 8 bases not matched to a gene; V was cut back by 4 bases and J by 4 bases. Germline V gene data show CDR1 as MNHEY and CDR2 as SMNVEV (reference sequence). DNA of the CDR3: TGTGCCAGCAGTTCCCCAGCGGGGGGGCTCTCAGATACGCAGTATTTT. Residues: CASSSPAGGLSDTQYF.

The count of this clone is one. The chain carries TRBV4-1 and TRBJ1-2; 9 bases fit TRBD1. This CDR3 is built from 16 residues. Germline V gene data show CDR1 as MGHRA and CDR2 as YSYEKL. V shed 4 bases and J 2 bases; nucleotides not matched to a gene: 8. The CDR3 reads CASSRPGQGVNYGYTF. CDR3 coding DNA: TGCGCCAGCAGCCGTCCGGGACAGGGCGTCAACTATGGCTACACCTTC.

This sequence joins TRBV2 and TRBJ1-5, with a tentative D call TRBD1 (5 bases). Per the germline V gene, CDR1 is SNHLY and CDR2 is FYNNEI. V was clipped by 4 bases and J by 3 bases, with 10 bases between them. The CDR3 totals 14 residues. The CDR3, as DNA: TGTGCCAGCAGTGTTCGGGGCACCAATCAGCCCCAGCATTTT. This sequence encodes CASSVRGTNQPQHF.

V is TRBV6-2 or TRBV6-3 and J is TRBJ2-6; D is ambiguous. V lost 1 base, J lost 3 bases, and 7 bases lay in between. The CDR3 has 15 residues. Per the germline V gene, CDR1 is MNHEY and CDR2 is SVGEGT. The CDR3, as DNA: TGTGCCAGCAGTTACTTCCGGCATGGGGCCAACGTCCTGACTTTC. Protein sequence: CASSYFRHGANVLTF.

In nucleotides, the CDR3 is TGTGCCAGCAGCTTGGGGACGCCGGCCATGGATCAGCCCCAGCATTTT. This sequence encodes CASSLGTPAMDQPQHF. J is TRBJ1-5 and V is TRBV5-5; D gene uncertain. V was trimmed by 0 bases and J by 5 bases, leaving 15 bases between them. Germline CDR1 reads SGHKS; CDR2 reads YYEKEE (reference sequence). This CDR3 contains 16 residues.

Worth noting for this clone: Other nucleotide sequences in the sample specify the same CDR3. The chain employs TRBV5-4 and TRBJ1-1; D remains ambiguous. The CDR3 is 15 amino acids. Germline values: CDR1 SGHNT, CDR2 YYREEE (reference sequence). Trimming took 0 bases from V and 0 from J, leaving 9 bases between them. CDR3 amino acids: CASSLEGRMNTEAFF. The CDR3 DNA sequence: TGTGCCAGCAGCTTGGAAGGGAGGATGAACACTGAAGCTTTCTTT.

The rearrangement uses TRBV3-1 (or the pseudogene TRBV3-2) and TRBJ1-2; D is unresolved. Deletions cut 4 bases from V and 0 bases from J, with 15 bases between. The CDR3 is 16 residues long. Germline-derived CDR1 and CDR2 are LGHDT and YNNKEL (reference sequence). For the CDR3, the DNA is TGTGCCAGCAGCCTAGAATCAAACTTAGCTAACTATGGCTACACCTTC. It translates to CASSLESNLANYGYTF.

The chain has TRBV7-2 and TRBJ2-4; D is unresolved. The CDR3 spans 14 residues. Germline V gives CDR1 SGHTA, CDR2 FQGNSA. V lost 5 bases and J lost 0, with 8 bases in between. CDR3 amino acids: CASSDRLAKNIQYF. The CDR3 coding sequence is TGTGCCAGCAGCGACCGGTTAGCCAAAAACATTCAGTACTTC.

A note on this clone: The junction differs from germline at one of its ends, possibly a read error. This chain links TRBV18 with TRBJ1-3; 10 nucleotides match TRBD1. The CDR3 contains 19 residues. The germline gives CDR1 KGHSH, CDR2 LQKENI. The chain's CDR3 is CASSPHPPRTGGSGNTIYF. The CDR3 DNA sequence: TGTGCCAGCTCCCCACATCCTCCGAGGACAGGGGGCTCTGGAAACACCATATATTTT.

V gene TRBV12-1 combines with J gene TRBJ2-5; the D call in the table, TRBD2, was not verified against the DNA. TRBV12-1 counts as a pseudogene. The CDR3 runs 14 residues. The CDR3 spells CASSPGLAMETQYF. CDR3 nucleotides: TGTGCCAGCAGCCCGGGACTAGCGATGGAGACCCAGTACTTC.

The chain links TRBV29-1 to TRBJ2-2; unclear D gene. The length of the CDR3 is 13 residues. Trimming cost V 5 bases and J 7 bases, with 14 bases left between them. Germline V gene data show CDR1 as SQVTM and CDR2 as ANQGSEA. The CDR3 bases are TGCAGCGTTATGGCCAGGTGGGACGGGGAGCTGTTTTTT. It yields the protein CSVMARWDGELFF.

The rearrangement links TRBV30 to TRBJ1-5; D is undetermined. Per the germline V gene, CDR1 is GTSNPN and CDR2 is SVGIG (reference sequence). V dropped 1 base and J dropped 3 bases, with 16 bases sitting between them. The CDR3 runs to 16 residues. CDR3 sequence reads: CAWSGPGFWDNQPQHF. DNA for the CDR3: TGTGCCTGGAGTGGCCCGGGATTTTGGGACAATCAGCCCCAGCATTTT.

The chain has TRBV11-1 and TRBJ2-7; perhaps TRBD2 as D (5 bases). The CDR3 runs to 15 residues. CDR1 SGHAT and CDR2 FQDESV come from the germline V gene (reference sequence). V was trimmed by 1 base and J by 2 bases, leaving 12 bases between them. This chain's CDR3 is CASSLEVSVTYEQYF. DNA for the CDR3: TGTGCCAGCAGCTTAGAGGTTAGCGTCACCTACGAGCAGTACTTC.

V usage is TRBV30 and J usage is TRBJ1-5; 9 bases agree with TRBD1. The V segment lost 3 bases and the J segment 5 bases; nucleotides outside the gene matches: 5. CDR1 GTSNPN and CDR2 SVGIG come from the germline V gene (reference sequence). The CDR3 totals 14 residues. CDR3 region: CAWRRQGEDQPQHF. The CDR3 DNA reads as TGTGCCTGGAGACGACAGGGGGAAGATCAGCCCCAGCATTTT.

This chain uses TRBV28 with TRBJ2-7; D gene ambiguous. The V and J ends lost 6 bases and 0 bases respectively, with 18 bases between them. Per germline, CDR1 MDHEN and CDR2 SYDVKM. CDR3 size: 16 residues. CDR3 sequence (DNA): TGTGCCAGCAGCTTTCCCGCCAGGTCTAGCTCCTACGAGCAGTACTTC. Protein: CASSFPARSSSYEQYF.

The gene calls are TRBV27 and TRBJ2-5; D is possibly TRBD2 (5 bases). This CDR3 has 13 residues. V lost 4 bases to trimming and J lost 5 bases, with 11 bases between them. Germline V gene sequence: CDR1 MNHEY, CDR2 SMNVEV (reference sequence). CDR3 DNA: TGTGCCAGCAGTTCATTGGGAGATGAGACCCAGTACTTC. Translating it yields CASSSLGDETQYF.

This sequence joins TRBV28 and TRBJ1-5; D perhaps matches TRBD1 (6 bases). There are 18 residues in the CDR3. Germline CDR1 MDHEN, CDR2 SYDVKM. V gave up 2 bases and J gave up 2 bases, with 19 bases separating them. CDR3 sequence: CASSLPAGGAGGNQPQHF. For the CDR3, the DNA is TGTGCCAGCAGTTTACCGGCCGGTGGGGCAGGGGGCAATCAGCCCCAGCATTTT.

The V call is TRBV3-1 (or the pseudogene TRBV3-2), the J call TRBJ1-2, with TRBD1 as a possible D gene (5 bases). The CDR3 consists of 13 residues. Looked up from germline, CDR1 is LGHDT and CDR2 is YNNKEL (reference sequence). V lost 5 bases to trimming and J lost 4 bases, with 11 bases between them. The CDR3, as DNA: TGTGCCAGCAGCAGTGACGGGGGCTATGGCTACACCTTC. Translation: CASSSDGGYGYTF.

The chain links TRBV29-1 to TRBJ1-2; possibly TRBD1 for D (5 bases). The length of the CDR3 is 12 residues. Trimming took off 7 bases at V and 3 bases at J, with 12 bases between the two ends. Germline CDR1 reads SQVTM; CDR2 reads ANQGSEA. CDR3 amino acids: CSAGRRDYGYTF. DNA for the CDR3: TGCAGCGCGGGACGGCGGGACTATGGCTACACCTTC.